Sequencing of this T cell receptor beta chain was carried out in a study of cytotoxic CD8 clonotypes in ibrutinib-treated CLL. This CDR3 comprises 13 residues. CDR1 and CDR2 (germline): SNHLY, FYNNEI. V shed 2 bases and J shed 3 bases, with 5 bases lying between them. Method: immunoSEQ multiplex PCR; TCRdb's copy keeps in-frame clones and lacks some. The sample includes around 300,000 clones, around four fifths of them seen just once. V usage is TRBV2 and J usage is TRBJ2-4; D gene ambiguous. Material: PBMCs, obtained before ibrutinib treatment. The receptor's source is a human donor with chronic lymphocytic leukemia. CDR3 DNA sequence: TGTGCCAGCAGTGAAAGAGGCAAAAACATTCAGTACTTC. It yields the protein CASSERGKNIQYF. The whole variable domain, remainder taken from reference TRBV2 and TRBJ2-4, is EPEVTQTPSHQVTQMGQEVILRCVPISNHLYFYWYRQILGQKVEFLVSFYNNEISEKSEIFDDQFSVERPDGSNFTLKIRSTKLEDSAMYFCASSERGKNIQYFGAGTRLSVL.